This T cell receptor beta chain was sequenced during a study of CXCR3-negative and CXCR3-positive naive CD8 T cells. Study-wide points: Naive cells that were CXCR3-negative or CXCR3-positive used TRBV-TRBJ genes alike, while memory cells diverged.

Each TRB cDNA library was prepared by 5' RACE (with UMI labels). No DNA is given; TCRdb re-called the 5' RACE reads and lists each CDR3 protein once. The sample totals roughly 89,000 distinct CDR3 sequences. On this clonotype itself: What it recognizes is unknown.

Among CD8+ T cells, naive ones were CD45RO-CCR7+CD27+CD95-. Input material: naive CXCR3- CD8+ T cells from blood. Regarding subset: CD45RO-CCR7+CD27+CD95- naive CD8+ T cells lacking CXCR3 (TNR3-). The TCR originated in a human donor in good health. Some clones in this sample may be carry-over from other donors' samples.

The chain's CDR3 is CSVEENTRELFF. The chain is built from TRBV29-1 and TRBJ2-2. The CDR3 sequence is 12 residues long. Germline lookup yields CDR1 SQVTM and CDR2 ANQGSEA.